This T cell receptor (beta chain) was documented in a study of blood T cells in healthy people across ages. Regarding the study as a whole: The lack of PBMC sorting stopped any conclusive naive versus antigen-experienced comparison. Per million T cells, TCR beta diversity dropped roughly linearly as age increased.

A second PCR of 7 to 11 cycles used a sample-barcoded 5' primer and a J-beta primer mix. MiXCR, run by TCRdb on the 5' RACE reads, gives a single entry per CDR3 protein. The sample consists of over a million distinct CDR3 sequences, approximately 25% of them appearing once. Regarding this clonotype: Its antigen is unidentified.

Healthy individuals of Caucasian origin from Russia, aged 6 to 90, served as donors. The CDR3 is 16 amino acids. V lost 0 bases and J lost 4, with 15 bases in between. Germline CDR1 and CDR2: DFQATT and SNEGSKA (reference sequence). The data were also submitted as part of a second study, on T cells of mothers and their children. From that report: Samples were provided by three healthy Caucasian mothers and their six children.

The receptor comes from a girl aged 2 to 9 in good health. The chain combines TRBV20-1 with TRBJ1-4, with a possible D match to TRBD1 (6 bases). The sample comprised blood. CDR3 residues: CSARDRHREGNEKLFF. The DNA of the CDR3 is TGCAGTGCTAGAGATCGGCACAGGGAGGGTAATGAAAAACTGTTTTTT.